A single sample gave rise to the 9 T cell receptor beta chains below, sequenced in a study of shared clonotypes between healthy human individuals. The repertoire was sequenced with immunoSEQ multiplex PCR; TCRdb's copy has only in-frame clones and lacks some. The sample has 550,000 to 850,000 clones; roughly 72% are singletons. The source material was memory CD4+ T cells sorted from blood. Sample subset: CD45RA-negative fraction. The receptors derive from a woman in her 30s in good health.

The chain couples TRBV5-8 to TRBJ1-1; 7 bases fit TRBD1. Trimming took 0 bases from V and 4 from J; bases not matched to a gene: 3. The CDR3 loop spans 14 amino acids. Germline CDR1 reads SGHTS; CDR2 reads YDEGEE. CDR3 coding DNA: TGTGCCAGCAGCTTGGAACAGGGGCGCACTGAAGCTTTCTTT. As protein: CASSLEQGRTEAFF.

The chain couples TRBV27 to TRBJ2-3; 7 positions match TRBD2. The V gene end was trimmed by 7 bases and the J gene end by 4 bases; junction bases not matched to a gene: 2. The length of the CDR3 is 12 residues. Germline CDR1 MNHEY, CDR2 SMNVEV (reference sequence). The CDR3 loop reads CASKGGPDTQYF. The CDR3 bases are TGTGCCAGCAAGGGAGGGCCAGATACGCAGTATTTT.

At least ten counts were recorded for this clone. V usage is TRBV27 and J usage is TRBJ2-3; D is uncertain. The CDR3 sequence is 13 residues long. Between the trimmed V and J ends, which lost 8 bases and 0 bases, there was a span of 9 bases. Germline CDR1 MNHEY, CDR2 SMNVEV (reference sequence). Written as DNA, the CDR3 is TGTGCCAGCCGAACCTATAGCACAGATACGCAGTATTTT. Translated, it gives CASRTYSTDTQYF.

J is TRBJ1-3 and V is TRBV18; TRBD1 matches 7 bases. The ends lost 1 base at V and 1 base at J; junction bases unmatched: 7. The germline CDR1 and CDR2 sequences are KGHSH and LQKENI. The CDR3 runs to 17 residues. CDR3 residues: CASSPQGGGKSGNTIYF. The CDR3 region has the DNA TGTGCCAGCTCACCACAAGGAGGGGGCAAGTCTGGAAACACCATATATTTT.

The V gene is TRBV27, the J gene TRBJ2-7; TRBD1 aligns across 7 bases. V lost 4 bases, J lost 0 bases, and 3 bases stayed unmatched. The length of the CDR3 is 14 residues. Germline-derived CDR1 and CDR2 are MNHEY and SMNVEV (reference sequence). DNA for the CDR3: TGTGCCAGCAGTTACAGGGGCCACTCCTACGAGCAGTACTTC. Encoded protein: CASSYRGHSYEQYF.

About this clone: Other DNA sequences in the same sample also yield this CDR3. The gene calls are TRBV5-1 and TRBJ2-7, with D unclear. The CDR3 is made up of 14 amino acids. V lost 0 bases, J lost 2 bases, and 9 bases lay in between. In germline, CDR1 is SGHRS, CDR2 YFSETQ. The CDR3 region is CASSLVAGTYEQYF. The CDR3 DNA is TGCGCCAGCAGCTTGGTCGCAGGCACCTACGAGCAGTACTTC.

The chain uses TRBV7-2 and TRBJ2-1; perhaps D is TRBD1 or TRBD2 (5 bases each). The CDR3 totals 15 residues. CDR1 is SGHTA, CDR2 FQGNSA, per germline. Trimming shortened V by 3 bases and J by 7 bases, and 16 bases separated the two germline ends. The CDR3 DNA sequence: TGTGCCAGCAGCTTTGGGGGAGTCGGTTCGAATGAGCAGTTCTTC. This gives the protein CASSFGGVGSNEQFF.

This chain uses TRBV7-8 with TRBJ1-1; D uncertain. Germline values: CDR1 SGHVS, CDR2 FQNEAQ. The length of the CDR3 is 16 residues. The V and J ends lost 3 bases and 1 base respectively, with 15 bases between them. The CDR3 sequence: CASSFYTSAENTEAFF. In nucleotides, the CDR3 is TGTGCCAGCAGCTTCTACACCTCTGCGGAGAACACTGAAGCTTTCTTT.

This clone has only a few counts. The rearrangement links TRBV29-1 to TRBJ1-1; TRBD1 is a possible D gene (5 bases). CDR3 length: 16 amino acids. V lost 2 bases to trimming and J lost 0 bases, with 16 bases between them. Germline V gene sequence: CDR1 SQVTM, CDR2 ANQGSEA. This CDR3 reads CSVEKHSGTVNTEAFF. CDR3 bases: TGCAGCGTTGAAAAACATTCTGGGACGGTGAACACTGAAGCTTTCTTT.